This is a list of T cell receptor beta chains from one sample in a study of blood T cells in healthy people across ages. TCRdb analysed the 5' RACE reads with MiXCR anew, one entry per CDR3 protein. The sample shows approximately 290,000 distinct CDR3 sequences, around 29% of them seen only once. Sequenced: blood. Receptors originate from a woman in her seventies in good health. The CDR3 runs from the conserved cysteine through the conserved F or W. D genes are given only for firm matches. Not all rows give a size; the values are once, few, many and, for expanded clones, a class.

16,few,TRBJ1-1,NA,TRBV20-1,TGCAGTGCTAGAGATCGGCGGGTGGGGGAAGTGGCTGAAGCTTTCTTT,CSARDRRVGEVAEAFF
15,few,TRBJ2-7,NA,TRBV11-2,TGTGCCAGCAGCTTCCTCAGGGTTAGCTCCTACGAGCAGTACTTC,CASSFLRVSSYEQYF
16,few,TRBJ2-1,TRBD2,TRBV28,TGTGCCAGCACCAATAGAGCGGGGAACCTCTACAATGAGCAGTTCTTC,CASTNRAGNLYNEQFF
11,NA,TRBJ1-2,NA,TRBV20-1,TGCAGTGCAGAGGGGGGTCTTGGCTACACCTTC,CSAEGGLGYTF
10,many,TRBJ1-2,NA,TRBV12-3/TRBV12-4,TGTGCCAGCAGTTTAACCGCTCACACCTTC,CASSLTAHTF
15,few,TRBJ1-5,NA,TRBV4-2,TGTGCCAGCAGCCAATCGGACAGAGGTGGTCAGCCCCAGCATTTT,CASSQSDRGGQPQHF
16,many,TRBJ2-4,NA,TRBV20-1,TGCAGTGCTAGAGATGGCCTGGTCCCAGCCAAAAACATTCAGTACTTC,CSARDGLVPAKNIQYF
16,NA,TRBJ1-6,TRBD1,TRBV5-1,TGCGCCAGCAGCTTGACCGGGACAGGCAATAATTCACCCCTCCACTTT,CASSLTGTGNNSPLHF
13,few,TRBJ2-3,TRBD1,TRBV7-8,TGTGCCAGCAGCTTAGGCAGACAGGGCACGCAGTATTTT,CASSLGRQGTQYF
14,NA,TRBJ1-1,NA,TRBV28,TGTGCCAGCAGGGCGGTAATCAGGAACACTGAAGCTTTCTTT,CASRAVIRNTEAFF
15,NA,TRBJ2-5,TRBD1,TRBV28,TGTGCCAGCAGTTTCGACAGGGGAACGGGGGAGACCCAGTACTTC,CASSFDRGTGETQYF
14,NA,TRBJ2-7,TRBD1,TRBV5-6,TGTGCCAGCAGCAAGACAGGGGGCTCCTACGAGCAGTACTTC,CASSKTGGSYEQYF
15,NA,TRBJ2-7,NA,TRBV28,TGTGCCAGCAGTTTCTGGGCAGGGCCTACCTACGAGCAGTACTTC,CASSFWAGPTYEQYF
13,NA,TRBJ2-5,NA,TRBV7-9,TGTGCCAGCAGCTTCCCCAGACAAGAGACCCAGTACTTC,CASSFPRQETQYF
16,few,TRBJ2-1,NA,TRBV7-6,TGTGCCAGCAGCTTAGCAGGCACAAGCGATCACAATGAGCAGTTCTTC,CASSLAGTSDHNEQFF
20,NA,TRBJ2-5,TRBD2,TRBV11-2,TGTGCTAGCAGCTTAGTGAGTAGCGGGAGTTTCGGCGGAGAACACGAGACCCAGTACTTC,CASSLVSSGSFGGEHETQYF
11,NA,TRBJ1-2,NA,TRBV3-1,TGTGCCAGCAGCCGCGACAGCGGCTACACCTTC,CASSRDSGYTF
15,few,TRBJ2-1,TRBD2,TRBV3-1,TGTGCCAGCAGCCTTGGGGCTAGCGGGAGGAATGGGCAGTTCTTC,CASSLGASGRNGQFF
15,many,TRBJ1-1,TRBD1,TRBV7-3,TGTGCCAGCAGCAAACCGACAGGGGAGTACACTGAAGCTTTCTTT,CASSKPTGEYTEAFF
16,NA,TRBJ2-7,TRBD2,TRBV4-3,TGCGCCAGCAGCCAAGGGGGGTCTAGCGGGAGGTACGAGCAGTACTTC,CASSQGGSSGRYEQYF
13,NA,TRBJ1-1,NA,TRBV3-1,TGTGCCAGCAGCACTCCAAGGGGGACTGAAGCTTTCTTT,CASSTPRGTEAFF
14,few,TRBJ1-2,TRBD1,TRBV20-1,TGCAGTGCTAGAGTCGAGGGGCAATCCAGGGGGTACACCTTC,CSARVEGQSRGYTF